A selection of T cell receptor beta chains follows, all from one sample in a study of cytomegalovirus exposure and HLA in healthy donors. The protocol was immunoSEQ multiplex PCR, while the TCRdb copy is restricted to in-frame clones and leaves out a portion. This table has roughly 220,000 clones, around 64% appearing once. Material for sequencing was PBMCs. These receptors came from a man in his forties in good health and CMV-seropositive. Each CDR3 is given with its conserved first and last residue. A D gene is named only where the DNA matches it firmly.

J gene: TRBJ2-5; V gene: TRBV7-2; CDR3 length: 14; D gene: .; CDR3 DNA: TGTGCCAGCAGCTCGATGACAGGTGGAGAGACCCAGTACTTC; CDR3 protein: CASSSMTGGETQYF
J gene: TRBJ2-7; V gene: TRBV14; CDR3 length: 14; D gene: TRBD1; CDR3 DNA: TGTGCCAGCAGCCCGGACAGGGGGCGGCTCGAGCAGTACTTC; CDR3 protein: CASSPDRGRLEQYF
J gene: TRBJ1-2; V gene: TRBV6-4; CDR3 length: 11; D gene: .; CDR3 DNA: TGTGCCATCAAAGGGGGCTATGGCTACACCTTC; CDR3 protein: CAIKGGYGYTF
J gene: TRBJ1-6; V gene: TRBV11-2; CDR3 length: 15; D gene: TRBD1; CDR3 DNA: TGTGCCAGCAGCTTCGGGACAGGGTTAGGTTCACCCCTCCACTTT; CDR3 protein: CASSFGTGLGSPLHF
J gene: TRBJ2-5; V gene: TRBV27; CDR3 length: 11; D gene: TRBD2; CDR3 DNA: TGTGCCAGCAGCCGGGGGGGGACCCAGTACTTC; CDR3 protein: CASSRGGTQYF
J gene: TRBJ2-2; V gene: TRBV4-1; CDR3 length: 17; D gene: .; CDR3 DNA: TGCGCCAGCAGCCAGGCCCTAACAGGAGCGAACACCGGGGAGCTGTTTTTT; CDR3 protein: CASSQALTGANTGELFF
J gene: TRBJ2-7; V gene: TRBV5-1; CDR3 length: 14; D gene: .; CDR3 DNA: TGCGCCAGCAGACTTCACAGGGAATCCAACGAGCAGTACTTC; CDR3 protein: CASRLHRESNEQYF
J gene: TRBJ2-3; V gene: TRBV5-4; CDR3 length: 16; D gene: TRBD2; CDR3 DNA: TGTGCCAGCAGCTTAACTAGCGGGGGGGGGTCAGATACGCAGTATTTT; CDR3 protein: CASSLTSGGGSDTQYF
J gene: TRBJ2-1; V gene: TRBV14; CDR3 length: 16; D gene: .; CDR3 DNA: TGTGCCAGCAGCCAATTCCGCGGGGGCCAGAGGAATGAGCAGTTCTTC; CDR3 protein: CASSQFRGGQRNEQFF
J gene: TRBJ1-2; V gene: TRBV6-6; CDR3 length: 15; D gene: .; CDR3 DNA: TGTGCCAGCAGTTACTCGGGGGACGGGGGCTATGGCTACACCTTC; CDR3 protein: CASSYSGDGGYGYTF
J gene: TRBJ1-1; V gene: TRBV19; CDR3 length: 11; D gene: .; CDR3 DNA: TGTGCCAGTAGTATGAGGACTGAAGCTTTCTTT; CDR3 protein: CASSMRTEAFF
J gene: TRBJ1-1; V gene: TRBV10-3; CDR3 length: 15; D gene: TRBD1; CDR3 DNA: TGTGCCATCAGTGAGGACAGGGGGACGATCACTGAAGCTTTCTTT; CDR3 protein: CAISEDRGTITEAFF